This T cell receptor (beta chain) was identified in a study of blood T cell repertoires in COVID-19. Whole-study context: Sites across the United States, Italy and Spain contributed samples from acute and convalescent COVID-19. In each case, the material was cDNA or gDNA derived from T cells, B-cell-depleted T cells, or PBMCs.

CDR1 SGHVS and CDR2 FQNEAQ come from the germline V gene. This CDR3 has 13 residues. V shed 5 bases and J shed 8 bases, with 15 bases lying between them. Original processing methods: Reference gene primer amplification yielded estimated nucleated cell counts. Sequenced by immunoSEQ multiplex PCR; TCRdb stores in-frame clones only, minus some. V, J and clone size are those of that table, while D and trimming were read from the DNA. This table has about 160,000 clones, over 65% appearing once. This rearrangement joins TRBV7-8 to TRBJ1-2, with D hard to call. This TCR was sampled from a man between 65 and 79 years old with acute or convalescent COVID-19. The material sequenced was peripheral blood. CDR3 DNA: TGTGCCAGCAGCCCAGAACTAGTTATGGGCTACACCTTC. This translates into CASSPELVMGYTF. Full variable domain (remainder filled in from reference TRBV7-8 and TRBJ1-2): GAGVSQSPRYKVAKRGQDVALRCDPISGHVSLFWYQQALGQGPEFLTYFQNEAQLDKSGLPSDRFFAERPEGSVSTLKIQRTQQEDSAVYLCASSPELVMGYTFGSGTRLTVV.